The present T cell receptor beta chain was sequenced within a study of T cells after yellow fever vaccination. TCRdb called the 5' RACE reads again in MiXCR, with one record for every CDR3 protein. The sample holds approximately 250,000 distinct CDR3 sequences, 6% to 8% seen once. Trimming left V 4 bases short and J 5 bases short, with 7 bases between. Per the germline V gene, CDR1 is SGHVS and CDR2 is FNYEAQ. The CDR3 sequence is 12 residues long. This clonotype was detected many times. This sequence joins TRBV7-6 and TRBJ2-3; D remains ambiguous. The TCR was taken from a man aged 25-45 years who received the YFV17D yellow fever vaccine. Sequenced material: CD4+ T cells sorted from PBMCs, taken on the day of the yellow fever booster vaccination. CDR3 amino acids: CASSSPGDTQYF. The DNA for the CDR3 is TGTGCCAGCAGCTCGCCTGGAGATACGCAGTATTTT.